This section outlines one TCR beta chain sequence together with its context. This sample was included in a study of blood T cells in healthy people across ages. A sample-barcoded 5' primer and a J-beta primer mix were used in a second PCR of roughly 6 to 12 cycles. The authors tagged each cDNA molecule using a template-switch adaptor with 12 random nucleotides. One entry per CDR3 protein, called by TCRdb with MiXCR from the 5' RACE reads. This sample carries around 2 million distinct CDR3 sequences, more than 35% of them seen once, and the ten largest clones take roughly 24%. Sequenced sample: blood. The receptor was derived from a human donor in good health.

The CDR3 reads CASSRTTGTGDGYTF. Written as DNA, the CDR3 is TGCGCCAGCAGCCGCACAACCGGGACAGGGGATGGCTACACCTTC. The chain employs TRBV4-1 and TRBJ1-2; 10 positions match TRBD1. The V gene's germline CDR1 is MGHRA and CDR2 YSYEKL. The J segment lost 6 bases and the V segment lost 4 bases, leaving 8 bases of the junction unmatched. The CDR3 consists of 15 residues.